The source of this T cell receptor (beta chain) is a study of T cell repertoires in cytomegalovirus infection. Study summary: Evidence of both CMV infection and a matching HLA type came from public TCR beta signatures.

This clonotype was seen many times. Its target is unknown. A single record per CDR3 protein comes from TCRdb applying MiXCR to the reads. The table includes about a million distinct CDR3 sequences, around 29% detected once. Here the sequenced sample was cultured CD8+ T cells from PBMCs, taken from culture after CMV antigen stimulation. The source of this sequence is a human donor in good health (CMV status not recorded). Some clones in this sample may be carry-over from other donors' samples.

The CDR3 region has the DNA TGTGCCAGCAGCGACAGCGGGAACACTGAAGCTTTCTTT. Residues: CASSDSGNTEAFF. This chain connects TRBV7-9 to TRBJ1-1; weak D call: TRBD1 (5 bases). Trimming pared 5 bases from V and 1 base from J, leaving 8 bases between. The CDR3 consists of 13 residues. CDR1 is SEHNR, CDR2 FQNEAQ, per germline (reference sequence).